Below are 8 T cell receptor beta chains sequenced from a single sample in a study of T-cell memory formation after mild COVID-19. TCRdb fed the 5' RACE reads into MiXCR, producing one record per CDR3 protein. Of more than 250,000 distinct CDR3 sequences in the sample, approximately 15% were seen once. The sample was PBMCs or a T cell subset sorted from them (not recorded which). The receptors originated from a man aged 18 to 29 who had mild COVID-19 (a few samples of this study predate the infection). Cell type and time point are not known.

This clonotype has more than one count but fewer than ten. The chain uses TRBV7-9 and TRBJ2-3; TRBD1 aligns across 8 bases. J lost 0 bases, V lost 2 bases, and 10 bases had no gene match. The CDR3 is made up of 18 amino acids. In germline, CDR1 is SEHNR, CDR2 FQNEAQ (reference sequence). The DNA of the CDR3 is TGTGCCAGCAGCTTATGGACAGGGTGGGGGACAAGCACAGATACGCAGTATTTT. It codes for CASSLWTGWGTSTDTQYF.

CDR3 in DNA: TGTGCCAGCAAACAGCTAAGCAACACAGATACGCAGTATTTT. It codes for CASKQLSNTDTQYF. The rearrangement joins TRBV18 to TRBJ2-3; D unclear. Germline V lookup: CDR1 KGHSH, CDR2 LQKENI. The CDR3 has 14 residues. Between the trimmed V and J ends, which lost 8 bases and 2 bases, there was a span of 14 bases.

This clonotype was detected a few times. The rearrangement uses TRBV12-3 or TRBV12-4 and TRBJ1-1; D is perhaps TRBD1 (5 bases). Trimming stripped 4 bases from V and 8 bases from J, with 11 bases between. The CDR3 sequence is 12 residues long. The CDR3 reads CASSSEGTEAFF. The CDR3 coding sequence is TGTGCCAGCAGTTCTGAGGGGACGGAAGCTTTCTTT.

This clonotype came up a few times. This sequence joins TRBV9 and TRBJ2-3; a possible D gene is TRBD2 (6 bases). The V gene lost 0 bases and the J gene lost 0 bases, with 8 bases spanning the gap. The CDR3 sequence is 15 residues long. Germline values: CDR1 SGDLS, CDR2 YYNGEE. CDR3: CASSVVGGSTDTQYF. CDR3 sequence (DNA): TGTGCCAGCAGCGTAGTCGGGGGTAGCACAGATACGCAGTATTTT.

This clonotype was counted ten times or more. J is TRBJ2-1 and V is TRBV7-2; TRBD2 matches at 12 bases. The CDR3 has 15 amino acids. Trimming took 4 bases from V and 4 from J; bases not matched to a gene: 2. CDR1 is SGHTA, CDR2 FQGNSA, per germline. CDR3 amino acids: CASSSLAGGYNEQFF. For the CDR3, the DNA is TGTGCCAGCAGCTCCCTAGCGGGGGGGTACAATGAGCAGTTCTTC. The full variable domain, rest sourced from reference TRBV7-2 and TRBJ2-1, is GAGVSQSPSNKVTEKGKDVELRCDPISGHTALYWYRQSLGQGLEFLIYFQGNSAPDKSGLPSDRFSAERTGGSVSTLTIQRTQQEDSAVYLCASSSLAGGYNEQFFGPGTRLTVL.

Here the CDR3 DNA reads TGTGCCAGCAGCACCTCAGGGATTAATGAGCAGTTCTTC. Its translation: CASSTSGINEQFF. V is TRBV7-2 and J is TRBJ2-1; D perhaps matches TRBD1 (5 bases). The germline V gene encodes CDR1 SGHTA and CDR2 FQGNSA. Trimming left V 5 bases short and J 7 bases short, with 12 bases between. There are 13 residues in the CDR3.

This clonotype appeared a few times. CDR3 in amino acids: CSASGPSGYGYTF. Written as DNA, the CDR3 is TGCAGTGCTAGCGGGCCTTCCGGGTATGGCTACACCTTC. The rearrangement joins TRBV20-1 to TRBJ1-2, with unresolved D. CDR3 length: 13 residues. Germline-derived CDR1 and CDR2 are DFQATT and SNEGSKA (reference sequence). V shed 3 bases and J shed 5 bases, with 13 bases lying between them.

In its sample, this clonotype was seen many times. The V and J genes are TRBV4-3 and TRBJ2-7; perhaps TRBD1 as D (8 bases). Trimming shortened V by 3 bases and J by 3 bases, and 18 bases separated the two germline ends. The CDR3 is 16 residues long. CDR1 and CDR2 (germline): LGHNA, YSLEER. CDR3 protein: CASSQGGTGILYEQYF. The CDR3 DNA reads TGCGCCAGCAGCCAGGGGGGGACAGGAATACTCTACGAGCAGTACTTC.